The clone carrying this TCR beta chain was recorded at least ten times. Found in a library prepared for alpha chains, this beta chain is an off-target read, and its abundance has little meaning. The sample's time point: sample taken at primary tumor resection. Tumor, nontumor lung or frozen PBMC supplied whole RNA, sequenced without sorting. The CDR3 covers 14 residues. The junction had 6 bases not matched to a gene; V was cut back by 6 bases and J by 3 bases. The V gene's germline CDR1 is MNHEY and CDR2 SVGEGT. MiXCR, applied by TCRdb to the 5' RACE reads, yields one record per CDR3 protein. The sample lists thousands of distinct CDR3 sequences, 4.4% occurring once. This entry belongs to a study of spatial heterogeneity in lung cancer.

Source: normal lung tissue next to the tumor, taken at surgery. This chain links TRBV6-2 or TRBV6-3 with TRBJ2-3; 7 nucleotides match TRBD2. This clonotype originated in a female donor with early-stage non-small cell lung cancer. The CDR3 loop reads CASSAAGRTDTQYF. CDR3 nucleotides: TGTGCCAGCAGCGCCGCCGGGAGGACAGATACGCAGTATTTT.